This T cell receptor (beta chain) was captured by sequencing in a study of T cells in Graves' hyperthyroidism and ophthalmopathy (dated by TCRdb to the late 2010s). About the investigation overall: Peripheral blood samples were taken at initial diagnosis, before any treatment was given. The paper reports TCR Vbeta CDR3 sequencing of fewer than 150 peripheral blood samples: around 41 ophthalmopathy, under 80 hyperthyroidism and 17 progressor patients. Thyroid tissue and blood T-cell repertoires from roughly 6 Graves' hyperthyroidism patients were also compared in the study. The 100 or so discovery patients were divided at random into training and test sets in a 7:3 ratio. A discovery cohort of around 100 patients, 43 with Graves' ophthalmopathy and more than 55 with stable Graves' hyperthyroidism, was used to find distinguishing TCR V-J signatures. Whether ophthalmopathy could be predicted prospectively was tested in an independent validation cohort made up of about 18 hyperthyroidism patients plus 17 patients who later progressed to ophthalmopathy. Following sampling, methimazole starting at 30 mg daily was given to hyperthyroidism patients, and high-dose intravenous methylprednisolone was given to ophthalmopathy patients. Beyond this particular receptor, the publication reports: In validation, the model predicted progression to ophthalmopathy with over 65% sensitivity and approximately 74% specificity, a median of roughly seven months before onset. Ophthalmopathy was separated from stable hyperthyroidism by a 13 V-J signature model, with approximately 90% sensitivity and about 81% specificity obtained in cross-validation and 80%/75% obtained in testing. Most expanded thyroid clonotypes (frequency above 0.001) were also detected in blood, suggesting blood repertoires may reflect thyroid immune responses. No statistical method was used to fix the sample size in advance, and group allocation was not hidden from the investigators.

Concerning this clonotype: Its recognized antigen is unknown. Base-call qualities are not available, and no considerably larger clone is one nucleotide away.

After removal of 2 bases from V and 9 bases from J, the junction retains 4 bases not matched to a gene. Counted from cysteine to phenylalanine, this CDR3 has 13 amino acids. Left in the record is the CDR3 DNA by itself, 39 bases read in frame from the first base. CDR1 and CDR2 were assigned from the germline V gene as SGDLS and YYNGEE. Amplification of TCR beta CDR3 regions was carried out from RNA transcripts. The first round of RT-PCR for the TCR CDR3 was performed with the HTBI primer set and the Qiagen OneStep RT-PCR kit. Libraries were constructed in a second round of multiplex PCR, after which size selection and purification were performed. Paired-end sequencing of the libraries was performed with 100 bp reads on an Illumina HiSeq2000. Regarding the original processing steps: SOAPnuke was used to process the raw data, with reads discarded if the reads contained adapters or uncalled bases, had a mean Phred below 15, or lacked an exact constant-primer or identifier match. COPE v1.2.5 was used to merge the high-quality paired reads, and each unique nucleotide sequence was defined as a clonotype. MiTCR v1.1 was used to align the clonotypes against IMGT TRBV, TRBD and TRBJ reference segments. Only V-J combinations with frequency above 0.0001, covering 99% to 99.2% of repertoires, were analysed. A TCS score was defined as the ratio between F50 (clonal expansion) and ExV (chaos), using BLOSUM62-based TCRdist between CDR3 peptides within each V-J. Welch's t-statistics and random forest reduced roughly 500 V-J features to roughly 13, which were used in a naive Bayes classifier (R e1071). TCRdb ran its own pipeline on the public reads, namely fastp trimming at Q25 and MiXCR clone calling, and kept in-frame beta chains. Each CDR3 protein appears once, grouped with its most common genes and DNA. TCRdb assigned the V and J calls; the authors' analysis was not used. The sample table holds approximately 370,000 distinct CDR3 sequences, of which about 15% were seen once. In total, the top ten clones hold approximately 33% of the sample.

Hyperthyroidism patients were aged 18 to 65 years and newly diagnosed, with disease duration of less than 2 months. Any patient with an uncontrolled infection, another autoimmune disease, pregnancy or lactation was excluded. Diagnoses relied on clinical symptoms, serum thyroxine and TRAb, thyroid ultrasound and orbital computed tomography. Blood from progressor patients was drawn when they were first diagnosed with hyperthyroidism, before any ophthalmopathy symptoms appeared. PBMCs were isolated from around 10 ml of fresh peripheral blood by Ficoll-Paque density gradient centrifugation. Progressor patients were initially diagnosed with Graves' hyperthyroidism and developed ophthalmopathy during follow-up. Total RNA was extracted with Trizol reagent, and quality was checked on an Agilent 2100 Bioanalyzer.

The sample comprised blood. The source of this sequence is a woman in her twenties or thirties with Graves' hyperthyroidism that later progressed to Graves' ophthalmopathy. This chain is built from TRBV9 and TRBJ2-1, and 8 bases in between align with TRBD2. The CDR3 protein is CASSVGTRLEQFF. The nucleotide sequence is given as TGTGCCAGCAGCGTGGGGACTAGACTTGAGCAGTTCTTC. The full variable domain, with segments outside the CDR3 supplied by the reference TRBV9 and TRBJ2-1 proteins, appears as DSGVTQTPKHLITATGQRVTLRCSPRSGDLSVYWYQQSLDQGLQFLIQYYNGEERAKGNILERFSAQQFPDLHSELNLSSLELGDSALYFCASSVGTRLEQFFGPGTRLTVL.